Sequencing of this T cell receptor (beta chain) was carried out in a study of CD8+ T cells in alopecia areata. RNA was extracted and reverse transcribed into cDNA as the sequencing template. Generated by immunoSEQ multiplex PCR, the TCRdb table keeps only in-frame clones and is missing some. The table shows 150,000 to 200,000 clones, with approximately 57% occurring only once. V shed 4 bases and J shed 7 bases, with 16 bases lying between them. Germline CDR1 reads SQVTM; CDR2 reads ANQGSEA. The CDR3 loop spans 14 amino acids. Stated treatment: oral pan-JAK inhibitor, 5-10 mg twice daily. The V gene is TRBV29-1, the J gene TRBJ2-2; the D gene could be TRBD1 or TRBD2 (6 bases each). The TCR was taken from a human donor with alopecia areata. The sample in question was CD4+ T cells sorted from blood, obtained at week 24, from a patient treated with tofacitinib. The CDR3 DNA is TGCAGCGTTGTAGTAAGGGGGGAGATCGGGGAGCTGTTTTTT. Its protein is CSVVVRGEIGELFF.